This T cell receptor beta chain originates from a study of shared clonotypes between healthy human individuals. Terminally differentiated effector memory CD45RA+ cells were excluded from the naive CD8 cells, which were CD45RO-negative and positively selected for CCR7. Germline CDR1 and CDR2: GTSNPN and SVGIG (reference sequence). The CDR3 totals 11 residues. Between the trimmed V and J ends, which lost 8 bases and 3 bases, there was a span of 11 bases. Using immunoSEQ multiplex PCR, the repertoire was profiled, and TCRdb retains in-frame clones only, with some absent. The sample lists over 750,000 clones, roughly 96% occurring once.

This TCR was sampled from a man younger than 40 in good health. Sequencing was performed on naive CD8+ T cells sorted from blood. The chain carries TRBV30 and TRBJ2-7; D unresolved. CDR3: CAGEEYYEQYF. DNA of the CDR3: TGTGCCGGCGAAGAGTACTACGAGCAGTACTTC.